Below, one TCR beta chain is given with its context. The target antigen is unknown. The data were taken from a study of T cells in localized non-small cell lung cancer. Overall study results and limits: Exceeding tumor, uninvolved adjacent lung had the highest T cell clonality.

The data were produced by immunoSEQ multiplex PCR, yet TCRdb's version contains in-frame clones alone and is incomplete. The table shows approximately 50,000 clones, with roughly 86% occurring only once. The germline V and J ends were trimmed by 0 bases and 13 bases, with 19 bases remaining between them. Per the germline V gene, CDR1 is MGHRA and CDR2 is YSYEKL. CDR3 length equals 15 residues. The receptor was derived from a man aged 35-75 years with stage II lung adenocarcinoma. V usage is TRBV4-1 and J usage is TRBJ2-4; D may match TRBD1 or TRBD2 (5 bases each). Source: PBMCs, taken before any cancer treatment. CDR3 sequence (DNA): TGCGCCAGCAGCCAAGAAGGGACCTCTCACTTCGCCCAGTACTTC. This encodes CASSQEGTSHFAQYF.